The 9 T cell receptor beta chains below were found in one sample sequenced in a study of CD8 T cells in ankylosing spondylitis. TCRdb processed the 5' RACE reads anew with MiXCR; each CDR3 protein has one entry. Here the sample spans around 210,000 distinct CDR3 sequences, over 7% being singletons. Sample: blood, either unsorted or a sorted T cell fraction (not recorded which). The receptors were sampled from a female donor with ankylosing spondylitis or in good health (not recorded which).

This clonotype was seen at least ten times. The rearrangement links TRBV9 to TRBJ2-1; 10 bases fit TRBD2. Germline V gives CDR1 SGDLS, CDR2 YYNGEE. The CDR3 is 16 residues long. Trimming at V came to 0 bases and at J to 7 bases, leaving 7 bases not matched to a gene. CDR3 nucleotides: TGTGCCAGCAGCGTAGCCGCTAGCGGGAGAAGAAATGAGCAGTTCTTC. This encodes CASSVAASGRRNEQFF.

This clonotype was seen at least ten times. The chain uses TRBV19 and TRBJ1-6; 11 bases match TRBD1. The CDR3 runs to 17 residues. Germline V gene lookup returns CDR1 LNHDA and CDR2 SQIVND (reference sequence). V trimming: 4 bases; J trimming: 6 bases; junction bases outside the gene matches: 8. CDR3: CASSRRTGTGGNSPLHF. CDR3 nucleotide sequence: TGTGCCAGTAGTAGAAGAACCGGGACAGGGGGTAATTCACCCCTCCACTTT.

The table lists this clonotype with a few counts. The chain couples TRBV7-9 to TRBJ2-1, with D unresolved. The ends were cut back, 5 bases at V and 2 bases at J, with 13 bases in the middle. Looked up from germline, CDR1 is SEHNR and CDR2 is FQNEAQ (reference sequence). The CDR3 runs 15 residues. The CDR3 sequence is CASSARLKPYNEQFF. The CDR3 coding sequence is TGTGCCAGCAGCGCCAGGTTAAAGCCCTACAATGAGCAGTTCTTC. Based on the CDR3 plus reference TRBV7-9 and TRBJ2-1, the full variable domain is DTGVSQNPRHKITKRGQNVTFRCDPISEHNRLYWYRQTLGQGPEFLTYFQNEAQLEKSRLLSDRFSAERPKGSFSTLEIQRTEQGDSAMYLCASSARLKPYNEQFFGPGTRLTVL.

This clonotype was counted at least ten times. The chain carries TRBV3-1 and TRBJ1-3; D call uncertain. The V end lost 3 bases, the J end lost 0 bases, and 3 bases lay between the germline ends. The CDR3 has 13 amino acids. Looked up from germline, CDR1 is LGHDT and CDR2 is YNNKEL (reference sequence). In DNA form, the CDR3 reads TGTGCCAGCAGCCAGGACTCTGGAAACACCATATATTTT. Its translation is CASSQDSGNTIYF.

The chain combines TRBV7-2 with TRBJ2-1; weak D call: TRBD2 (5 bases). The V and J ends lost 3 bases and 6 bases respectively, with 12 bases between them. Germline V CDR1 and CDR2: SGHTA, FQGNSA. This CDR3 contains 14 residues. As DNA, the CDR3 is TGTGCCAGCAGCTTGAGGATCGAGGGCAATGAGCAGTTCTTC. Translated: CASSLRIEGNEQFF.

This clonotype has just one count. Possible read error: a much larger clone is one base away. This rearrangement joins TRBV21-1 to TRBJ2-3; no DNA check was done on the table's D call, TRBD1. TRBV21-1 counts as a pseudogene. This CDR3 has 16 residues. The CDR3: CAISTTQGALGDTQYF. DNA for the CDR3: TGTGCCATCAGCACCACCCAGGGGGCCTTGGGAGATACGCAGTATTTT.

This clonotype showed up many times. The CDR3 region has the DNA TGTGCCACCAGTGGGACTAGTTCTTACAATGAGCAGTTCTTC. Its translation is CATSGTSSYNEQFF. This chain joins TRBV24-1 and TRBJ2-1, with 7 bases fitting TRBD2. Per the germline V gene, CDR1 is KGHDR and CDR2 is SFDVKD. The V gene end was trimmed by 5 bases and the J gene end by 4 bases; junction bases not matched to a gene: 4. The CDR3 has 14 amino acids.

This clonotype was counted at least ten times. V and J are TRBV12-3 or TRBV12-4 and TRBJ2-2, with D uncertain. The CDR3 consists of 14 residues. The ends were cut back, 6 bases at V and 6 bases at J, with 14 bases in the middle. CDR3 in DNA: TGTGCCAGCAGCCTGTTGGGTGGCCCCGGGGAGCTGTTTTTT. This gives the protein CASSLLGGPGELFF.

The table lists this clonotype with many counts. The chain uses TRBV6-1 and TRBJ2-1; 12 bases match TRBD2. Germline values: CDR1 MNHNS, CDR2 SASEGT. V was pared by 4 bases and J by 4 bases, with 2 bases of the junction left unmatched. The CDR3 has 15 amino acids. As DNA, the CDR3 is TGTGCCAGCAGTGGAGGGACTAGCGGGTACAATGAGCAGTTCTTC. Amino acid sequence: CASSGGTSGYNEQFF.